This T cell receptor beta chain was captured by sequencing in a study of shared clonotypes between healthy human individuals. General study points: Donors were few, which limited the genetic and exposure-history diversity represented. Read depth was anticipated to influence clonotype sharing among donors. Among non-shared clonotypes, generation probabilities were lower than among those shared by all four donors. Tissue TCR repertoires likely differ from these blood-only repertoires.

Germline values: CDR1 MNHEY, CDR2 SVGAGI. Trimming cost V 0 bases and J 2 bases, with 14 bases left between them. This CDR3 region has 16 residues. Only CD45RO-negative cells positively selected for CCR7 counted as naive CD8 cells, so terminally differentiated effector memory CD45RA+ cells were excluded. As regards this clone: Its target is unknown.

Using immunoSEQ multiplex PCR, the repertoire was profiled, and TCRdb retains in-frame clones only, with some absent. The sample carries over 2,000,000 clones, 80% to 95% recorded once. The clonotype originates from a man aged 18-30 years in good health. Some clones in this sample may be carry-over from other donors' samples. This rearrangement joins TRBV6-5 to TRBJ2-7; no reliable D call. The sequencing sample was made of naive CD8+ T cells from PBMCs. The CDR3 sequence is CASSYSLGSRAYEQYF. The CDR3 DNA reads as TGTGCCAGCAGTTACTCCTTGGGGTCGCGAGCCTACGAGCAGTACTTC.